The entry below describes one TCR beta chain. Which antigen it targets is not known. No much larger clone is present one base from it, and per-base qualities are unavailable. These data come from a study of blood T cell repertoires in COVID-19 (dated by TCRdb to 2020 to 2021). Regarding the study in general: Samples covering the acute and convalescent phases of COVID-19 were provided by collaborators in the United States, Italy and Spain. The repertoires were made available in a free public database intended to serve as a resource for research on the immune response to SARS-CoV-2. Where available, HLA class I and class II types were obtained from metadata supplied by the sample provider rather than from assay-based typing. Nearly every sample came with metadata listing a de-identified subject ID, COVID-19 status, age in years and sex. The samples were drawn from the first 160 participants of the ongoing ImmuneRACE study and from 950 to 1,500 subjects provided by 6 global collaborators. The prospective study material was composed of cDNA or gDNA derived from T cells, B-cell-depleted T cells, or PBMCs. Deeply sampled blood TCRbeta repertoires from subjects exposed to, actively infected with, or recovered from COVID-19 were included in the dataset. General findings and caveats noted by the study authors: The quantity of clinical and demographic metadata differed by source and by participant and was supplied without curation.

A distance of 13 bases separates the germline ends of V and J, which lose 2 bases and 6 bases respectively. The germline V gene supplies CDR1 MDHEN and CDR2 SYDVKM. The CDR3 goes from the cysteine to the phenylalanine over 14 residues. Only CDR3 DNA remains: 42 bases, in frame from the first base. Each collaborating institution followed its own protocols to collect whole blood in K2EDTA tubes. Collaborator samples were shipped for TCRbeta analysis as frozen whole blood, isolated PBMCs, or DNA extracted from either sample type. The immunoSEQ Assay, a bias-controlled multiplex PCR, was used to amplify TCRbeta CDR3 regions from genomic DNA. The paper's data handling went like this. The number of nucleated cells in each sample was estimated by amplification of reference gene primers within the assay. To quantify the absolute abundance of each unique TCRbeta CDR3 rearrangement, sequence reads were collapsed and filtered. Productive Simpson clonality was computed per sample as the square root of Simpson's diversity index over productive rearrangements. Imported from immuneACCESS, the table was reduced by TCRdb to in-frame sequences with V and J called. These copies leave out some clones; in studies compared against another copy, an unresolved V gene accounts for under half, and the cause of the remainder is not known. V, J and clone size are taken as reported in that table, and D and trimming were inferred from the DNA itself. The sample data list around 93,000 clones, and approximately 87% of these were observed just once. The ten top clones hold roughly 15% of the sample.

The chain is encoded by TRBV28 joined to TRBJ1-2; too little of a D gene remains to name it. Material: peripheral blood. The receptor's source is a human donor in a cohort sampled during active COVID-19. The DNA reads TGTGCCAGCAGTTTAACGGGGAAGCTGAATGGCTACACCTTC. It encodes CASSLTGKLNGYTF.